These T cell receptor beta chains were read from a single sample in a study of CXCR3-negative and CXCR3-positive naive CD8 T cells. One entry per CDR3 protein, without DNA, is what TCRdb gives after re-calling the 5' RACE reads. The table lists 92,000 or so distinct CDR3 sequences, with approximately 1.1% in the top ten. The sequenced sample consisted of naive CXCR3- CD8+ T cells from blood. These receptors originate from a human donor in good health. Some clones in this sample may be carry-over from other donors' samples. Each CDR3 is given with its conserved first and last residue.

>TRBJ2-7|TRBV14
CAGRGGDYEQYF
>TRBJ2-7|TRBV7-9
CASSSKTYGAGEQYF
>TRBJ1-1|TRBV29-1
CSVEIPEGYEALF
>TRBJ1-2|TRBV5-6
CASSLGGASNGYTF
>TRBJ2-7|TRBV28
CASTPTPGSQQYF
>TRBJ1-1|TRBV28
CASSAGLANTEAFF
>TRBJ2-1|TRBV6-4
CASSDRGHNEQFF
>TRBJ2-2|TRBV7-6
CASSRMRGTVDKELFF
>TRBJ1-1|TRBV5-1
CASSYGNTEAFF
>TRBJ2-1|TRBV11-2
CASSYSSHRVSYNEQFF
>TRBJ1-1|TRBV7-6
CASSPSSPVTEAFF
>TRBJ1-2|TRBV6-1
CASSEADRADYGYTF
>TRBJ2-5|TRBV5-6
CASSLANGYQETQYF
>TRBJ2-3|TRBV20-1
CSAREGLADNTDTQYF
>TRBJ2-1|TRBV10-3
CAISETGGRNEQFF
>TRBJ1-2|TRBV6-6
CASSYSGLADGYTF
>TRBJ1-1|TRBV4-3
CASSQVQENTEAFF
>TRBJ2-7|TRBV29-1
CSAYQGASYKQYF
>TRBJ2-7|TRBV29-1
CSVEISGTGDSYEQYF
>TRBJ2-1|TRBV29-1
CSVEDQTGSYEQYF
>TRBJ1-5|TRBV15
CATSMEGVSQPQHF
>TRBJ2-1|TRBV4-1
CASSLSGGEPPEQFF
>TRBJ2-1|TRBV6-4
CASSVAAYNEQFF
>TRBJ2-7|TRBV29-1
CSVEGVSNYEQYF